This TCR beta chain is drawn from a study of T cell repertoires in cytomegalovirus infection. Regarding the study as a whole: HLA-C-restricted CMV-specific TCR beta clonotypes prevailed in the ex vivo response.

Each CDR3 protein is one row after TCRdb ran MiXCR on the reads. The repertoire holds fewer than 300,000 distinct CDR3 sequences, with around 25% as singletons. The CDR3 contains 14 residues. V was shortened by 11 bases and J by 1 base, with 18 bases between the two germline ends. Germline values: CDR1 SNHLY, CDR2 FYNNEI. The table lists this clonotype with a few counts. Its matching antigen is unknown. The sample comprised PBMCs. The chain uses TRBV2 and TRBJ2-7; the D gene is possibly TRBD2 (6 bases). The sequence was collected from a human donor in good health (CMV status not recorded). Some clones in this sample may be carry-over from other donors' samples. The CDR3 DNA is TGTGCCGGACATTCCGGGAGATTATCCTACGAGCAGTACTTC. This codes for CAGHSGRLSYEQYF.